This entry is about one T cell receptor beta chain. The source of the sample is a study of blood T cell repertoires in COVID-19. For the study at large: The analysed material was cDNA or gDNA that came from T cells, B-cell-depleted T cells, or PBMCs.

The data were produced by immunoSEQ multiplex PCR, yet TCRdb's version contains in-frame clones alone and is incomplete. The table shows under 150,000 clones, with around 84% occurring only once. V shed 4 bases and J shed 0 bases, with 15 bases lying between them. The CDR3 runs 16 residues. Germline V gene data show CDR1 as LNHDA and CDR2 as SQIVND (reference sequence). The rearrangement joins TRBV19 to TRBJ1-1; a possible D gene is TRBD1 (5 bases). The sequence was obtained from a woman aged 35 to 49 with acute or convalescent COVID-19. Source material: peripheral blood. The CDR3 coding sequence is TGTGCCAGTAGTACCGTGGAGGGGCGCGTGAACACTGAAGCTTTCTTT. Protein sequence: CASSTVEGRVNTEAFF. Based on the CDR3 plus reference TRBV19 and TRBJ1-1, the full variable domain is DGGITQSPKYLFRKEGQNVTLSCEQNLNHDAMYWYRQDPGQGLRLIYYSQIVNDFQKGDIAEGYSVSREKKESFPLTVTSAQKNPTAFYLCASSTVEGRVNTEAFFGQGTRLTVV.